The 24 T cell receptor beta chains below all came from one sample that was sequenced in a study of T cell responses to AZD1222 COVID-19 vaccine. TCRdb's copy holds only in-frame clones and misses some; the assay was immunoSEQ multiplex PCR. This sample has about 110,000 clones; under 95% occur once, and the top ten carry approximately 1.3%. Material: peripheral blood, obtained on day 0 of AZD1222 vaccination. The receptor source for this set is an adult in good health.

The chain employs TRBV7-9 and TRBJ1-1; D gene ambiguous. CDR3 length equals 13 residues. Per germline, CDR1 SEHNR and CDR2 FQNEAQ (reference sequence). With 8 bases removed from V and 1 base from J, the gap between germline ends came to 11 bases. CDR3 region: CASAGPRNTEAFF. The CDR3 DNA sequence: TGTGCCAGCGCGGGCCCGCGGAACACTGAAGCTTTCTTT.

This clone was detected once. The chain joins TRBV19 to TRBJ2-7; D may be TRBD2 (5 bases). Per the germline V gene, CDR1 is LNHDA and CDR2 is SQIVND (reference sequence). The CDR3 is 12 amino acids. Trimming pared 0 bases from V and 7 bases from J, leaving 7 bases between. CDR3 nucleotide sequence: TGTGCCAGTAGTATAGACACGGGAGAGCAGTACTTC. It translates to CASSIDTGEQYF.

The CDR3 region is CASSQRTSYEQYF. In nucleotides, the CDR3 is TGTGCCAGCAGCCAACGGACTTCCTACGAGCAGTACTTC. The chain employs TRBV3-1 (or the pseudogene TRBV3-2) and TRBJ2-7; D may be TRBD2 (5 bases). Germline V gives CDR1 LGHDT, CDR2 YNNKEL (reference sequence). V lost 2 bases to trimming and J lost 1 base, with 6 bases between them. This CDR3 has 13 amino acids.

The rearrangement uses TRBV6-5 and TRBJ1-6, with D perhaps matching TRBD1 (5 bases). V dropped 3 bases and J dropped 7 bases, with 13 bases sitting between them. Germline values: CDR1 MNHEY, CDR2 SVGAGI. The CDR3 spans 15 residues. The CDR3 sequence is CASSYQGTPNSPLHF. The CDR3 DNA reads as TGTGCCAGCAGTTATCAGGGCACCCCAAATTCACCCCTCCACTTT.

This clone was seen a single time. For the CDR3, the DNA is TGTGCCAGCAGAGGACCCACTAACTATGGCTACACCTTC. The encoded protein is CASRGPTNYGYTF. The chain has TRBV11-3 and TRBJ1-2; no clear D. The germline V and J ends were trimmed by 6 bases and 0 bases, with 8 bases remaining between them. The CDR3 has 13 amino acids. Germline-derived CDR1 and CDR2 are SGHNT and YENEEA.

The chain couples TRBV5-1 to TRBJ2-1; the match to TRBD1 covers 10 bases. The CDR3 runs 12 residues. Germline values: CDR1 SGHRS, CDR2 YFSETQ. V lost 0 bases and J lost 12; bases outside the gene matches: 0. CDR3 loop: CASSLGDRGQFF. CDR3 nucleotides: TGCGCCAGCAGCTTGGGGGACAGGGGGCAGTTCTTC.

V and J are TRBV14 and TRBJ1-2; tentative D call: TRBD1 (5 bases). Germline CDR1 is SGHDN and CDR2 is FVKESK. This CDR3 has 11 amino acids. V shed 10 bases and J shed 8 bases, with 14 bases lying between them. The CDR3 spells CANPTGPGYTF. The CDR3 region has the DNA TGTGCCAACCCAACAGGCCCCGGCTACACCTTC.

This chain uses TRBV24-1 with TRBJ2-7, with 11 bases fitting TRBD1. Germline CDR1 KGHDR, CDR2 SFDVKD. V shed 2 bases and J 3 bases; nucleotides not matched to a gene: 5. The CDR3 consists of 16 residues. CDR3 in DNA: TGTGCCACCAGTGATTCAGGGACAGGGGGGATCTACGAGCAGTACTTC. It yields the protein CATSDSGTGGIYEQYF.

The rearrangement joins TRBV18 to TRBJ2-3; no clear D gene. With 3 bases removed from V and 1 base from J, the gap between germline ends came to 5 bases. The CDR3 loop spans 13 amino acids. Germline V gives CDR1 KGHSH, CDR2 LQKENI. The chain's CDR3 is CASSPPGTDTQYF. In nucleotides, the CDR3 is TGTGCCAGCTCACCGCCTGGCACAGATACGCAGTATTTT.

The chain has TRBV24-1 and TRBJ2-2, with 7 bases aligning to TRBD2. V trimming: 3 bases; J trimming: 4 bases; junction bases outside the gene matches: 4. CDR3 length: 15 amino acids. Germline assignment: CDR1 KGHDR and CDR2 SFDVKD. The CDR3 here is CATSDASGTTGELFF. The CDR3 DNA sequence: TGTGCCACCAGTGATGCCAGCGGGACCACCGGGGAGCTGTTTTTT.

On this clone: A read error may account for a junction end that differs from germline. The CDR3 reads CASRLAGGYEQYF. CDR3 bases: TGTGCCAGCAGGTTAGCGGGAGGCTACGAGCAGTACTTC. The genes are TRBV7-8 and TRBJ2-7; 10 bases map to TRBD2. The CDR3 has 13 residues. The germline V gene encodes CDR1 SGHVS and CDR2 FQNEAQ.

CDR3 sequence (DNA): TGCAGCGTTGAAGTATTGGGCGGGTCACCCCTCCACTTT. Encoded protein: CSVEVLGGSPLHF. This chain connects TRBV29-1 to TRBJ1-6; the D is unclear. Germline values: CDR1 SQVTM, CDR2 ANQGSEA. V lost 1 base and J lost 10, with 11 bases in between. The CDR3 length is 13 residues. Full variable domain (outside the CDR3, taken from reference TRBV29-1 and TRBJ1-6): SAVISQKPSRDICQRGTSLTIQCQVDSQVTMMFWYRQQPGQSLTLIATANQGSEATYESGFVIDKFPISRPNLTFSTLTVSNMSPEDSSIYLCSVEVLGGSPLHFGNGTRLTVT.

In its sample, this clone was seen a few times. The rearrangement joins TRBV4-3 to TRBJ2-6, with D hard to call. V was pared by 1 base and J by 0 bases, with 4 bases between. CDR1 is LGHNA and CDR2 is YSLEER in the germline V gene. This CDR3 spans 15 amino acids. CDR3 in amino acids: CASSQGTSGANVLTF. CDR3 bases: TGCGCCAGCAGCCAAGGGACCTCTGGGGCCAACGTCCTGACTTTC.

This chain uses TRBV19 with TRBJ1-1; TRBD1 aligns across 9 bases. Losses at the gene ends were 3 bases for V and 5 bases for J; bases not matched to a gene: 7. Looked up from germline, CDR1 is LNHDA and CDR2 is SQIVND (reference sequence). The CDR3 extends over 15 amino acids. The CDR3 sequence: CASSMRTGGGTEAFF. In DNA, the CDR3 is TGTGCCAGTAGTATGCGCACAGGGGGCGGGACTGAAGCTTTCTTT.

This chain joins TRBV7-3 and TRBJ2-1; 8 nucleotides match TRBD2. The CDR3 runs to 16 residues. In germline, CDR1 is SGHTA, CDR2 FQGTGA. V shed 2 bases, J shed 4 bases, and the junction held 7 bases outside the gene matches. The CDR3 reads CASSLQTSVRYNEQFF. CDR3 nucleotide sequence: TGTGCCAGCAGCTTACAGACTAGCGTAAGATACAATGAGCAGTTCTTC.

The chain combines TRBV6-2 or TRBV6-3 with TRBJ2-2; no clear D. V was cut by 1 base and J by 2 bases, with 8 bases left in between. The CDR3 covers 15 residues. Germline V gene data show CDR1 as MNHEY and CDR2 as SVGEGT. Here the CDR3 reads CASSYLMGNTGELFF. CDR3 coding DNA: TGTGCCAGCAGTTACTTGATGGGCAACACCGGGGAGCTGTTTTTT.

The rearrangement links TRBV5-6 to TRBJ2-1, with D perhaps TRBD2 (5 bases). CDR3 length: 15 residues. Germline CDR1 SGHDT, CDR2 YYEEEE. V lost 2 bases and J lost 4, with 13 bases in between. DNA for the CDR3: TGTGCCAGCAGCTTACGAACGGACTGGTACAATGAGCAGTTCTTC. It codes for CASSLRTDWYNEQFF. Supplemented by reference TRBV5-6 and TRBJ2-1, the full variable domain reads DAGVTQSPTHLIKTRGQQVTLRCSPKSGHDTVSWYQQALGQGPQFIFQYYEEEERQRGNFPDRFSGHQFPNYSSELNVNALLLGDSALYLCASSLRTDWYNEQFFGPGTRLTVL.

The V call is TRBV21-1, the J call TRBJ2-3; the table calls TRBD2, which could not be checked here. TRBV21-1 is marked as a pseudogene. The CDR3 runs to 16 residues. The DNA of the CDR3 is TGTGCCAGCAGCGGACCGACTAGCGGGAGGGCAGATACGCAGTATTTT. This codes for CASSGPTSGRADTQYF.

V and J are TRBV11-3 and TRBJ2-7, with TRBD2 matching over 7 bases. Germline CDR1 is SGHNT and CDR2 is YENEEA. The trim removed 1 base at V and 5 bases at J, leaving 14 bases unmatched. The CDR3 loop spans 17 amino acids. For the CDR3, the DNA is TGTGCCAGCAGCTTAGGAAGCGGGACCCCGGCCTGGGACGAGCAGTACTTC. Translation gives CASSLGSGTPAWDEQYF.

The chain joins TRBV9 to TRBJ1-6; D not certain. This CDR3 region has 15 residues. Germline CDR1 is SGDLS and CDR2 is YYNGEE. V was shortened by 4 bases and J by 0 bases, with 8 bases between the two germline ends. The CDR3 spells CASSSQSSYNSPLHF. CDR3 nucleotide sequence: TGTGCCAGCAGCTCACAAAGCTCCTATAATTCACCCCTCCACTTT.

CDR3 nucleotides: TGCAGTGCTAGTGTAGGACAGGGGACCCTCTATAGCAATCAGCCCCAGCATTTT. Its translation: CSASVGQGTLYSNQPQHF. The chain is built from TRBV20-1 and TRBJ1-5; TRBD1 matches at 9 bases. Germline V gene data show CDR1 as DFQATT and CDR2 as SNEGSKA (reference sequence). The CDR3 is 18 amino acids. The trim removed 3 bases at V and 0 bases at J, leaving 12 bases unmatched.

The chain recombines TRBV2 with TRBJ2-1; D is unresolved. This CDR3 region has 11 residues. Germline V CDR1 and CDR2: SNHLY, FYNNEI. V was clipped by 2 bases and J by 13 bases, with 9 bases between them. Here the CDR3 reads CASSEPSLQFF. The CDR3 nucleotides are TGTGCCAGCAGTGAACCCAGCCTACAGTTCTTC.

CDR3 region: CATATRAPNEKLFF. The CDR3 DNA sequence: TGTGCCACTGCAACAAGGGCCCCTAATGAAAAACTGTTTTTT. The chain links TRBV6-5 to TRBJ1-4, with D hard to call. The V end was cut by 10 bases, the J end by 3 bases, with 15 bases between. CDR3 size: 14 residues. CDR1 and CDR2 (germline): MNHEY, SVGAGI.

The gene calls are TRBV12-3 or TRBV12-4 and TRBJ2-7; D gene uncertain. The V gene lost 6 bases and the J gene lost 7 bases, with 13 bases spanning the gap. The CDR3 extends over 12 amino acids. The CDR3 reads CASSPYGVEQYF. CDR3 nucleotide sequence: TGTGCCAGCAGCCCTTATGGAGTTGAGCAGTACTTC.